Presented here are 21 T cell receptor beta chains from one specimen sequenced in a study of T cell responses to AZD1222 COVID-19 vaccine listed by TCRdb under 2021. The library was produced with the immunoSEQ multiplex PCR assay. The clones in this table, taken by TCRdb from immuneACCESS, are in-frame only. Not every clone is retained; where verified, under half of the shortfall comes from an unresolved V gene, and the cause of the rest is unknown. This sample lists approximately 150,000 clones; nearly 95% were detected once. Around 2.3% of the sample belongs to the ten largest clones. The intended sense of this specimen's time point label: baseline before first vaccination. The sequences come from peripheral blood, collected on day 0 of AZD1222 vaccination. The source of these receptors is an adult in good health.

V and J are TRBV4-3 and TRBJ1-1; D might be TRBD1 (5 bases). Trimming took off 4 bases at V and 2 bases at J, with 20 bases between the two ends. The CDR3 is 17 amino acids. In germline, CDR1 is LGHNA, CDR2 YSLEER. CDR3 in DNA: TGCGCCAGCAGCCGAAGGACGATTTATGACAGTAACACTGAAGCTTTCTTT. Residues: CASSRRTIYDSNTEAFF.

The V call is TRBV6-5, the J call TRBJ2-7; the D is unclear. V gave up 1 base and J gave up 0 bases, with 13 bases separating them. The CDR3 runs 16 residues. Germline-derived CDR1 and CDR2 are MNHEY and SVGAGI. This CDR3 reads CASSYWPQASSYEQYF. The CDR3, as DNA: TGTGCCAGCAGTTACTGGCCGCAGGCTAGCTCCTACGAGCAGTACTTC.

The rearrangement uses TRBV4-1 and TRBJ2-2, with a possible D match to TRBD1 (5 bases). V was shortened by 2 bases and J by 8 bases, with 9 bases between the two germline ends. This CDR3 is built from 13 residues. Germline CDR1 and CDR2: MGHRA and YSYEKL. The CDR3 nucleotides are TGCGCCAGCAGCCAACAGGGTCCGGGGGAGCTGTTTTTT. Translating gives CASSQQGPGELFF.

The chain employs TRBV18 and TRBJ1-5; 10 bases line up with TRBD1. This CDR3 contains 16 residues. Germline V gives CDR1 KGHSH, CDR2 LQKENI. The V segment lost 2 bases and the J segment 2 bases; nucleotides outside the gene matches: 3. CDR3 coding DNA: TGTGCCAGCTCACCAGGGACAGGGGCGGGCAATCAGCCCCAGCATTTT. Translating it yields CASSPGTGAGNQPQHF.

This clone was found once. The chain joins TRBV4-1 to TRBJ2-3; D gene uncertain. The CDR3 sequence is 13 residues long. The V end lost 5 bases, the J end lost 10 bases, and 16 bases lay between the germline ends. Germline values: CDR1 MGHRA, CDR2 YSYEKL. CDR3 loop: CASSKLGNWAQYF. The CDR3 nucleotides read TGCGCCAGCAGCAAACTGGGAAACTGGGCGCAGTATTTT.

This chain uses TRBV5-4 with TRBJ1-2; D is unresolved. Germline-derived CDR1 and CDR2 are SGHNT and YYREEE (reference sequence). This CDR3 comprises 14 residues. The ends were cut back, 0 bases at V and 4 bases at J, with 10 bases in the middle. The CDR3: CASSLVPAGYGYTF. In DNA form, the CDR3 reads TGTGCCAGCAGCTTGGTACCCGCCGGCTATGGCTACACCTTC.

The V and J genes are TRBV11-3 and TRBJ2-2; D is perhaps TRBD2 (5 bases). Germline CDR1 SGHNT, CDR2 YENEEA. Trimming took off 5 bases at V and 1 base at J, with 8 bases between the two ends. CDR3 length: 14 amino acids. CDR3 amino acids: CASSKDWNTGELFF. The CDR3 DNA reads TGTGCCAGCAGCAAGGACTGGAACACCGGGGAGCTGTTTTTT.

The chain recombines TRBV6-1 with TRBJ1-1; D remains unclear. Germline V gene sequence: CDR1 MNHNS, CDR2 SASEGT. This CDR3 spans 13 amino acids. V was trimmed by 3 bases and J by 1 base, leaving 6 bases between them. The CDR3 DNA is TGTGCCAGCAGTGACATGACGAACACTGAAGCTTTCTTT. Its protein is CASSDMTNTEAFF.

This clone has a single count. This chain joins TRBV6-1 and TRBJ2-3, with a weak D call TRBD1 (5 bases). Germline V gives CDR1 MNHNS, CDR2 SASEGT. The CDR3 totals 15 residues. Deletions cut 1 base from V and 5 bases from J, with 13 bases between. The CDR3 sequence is CASSEDEGAGDTQYF. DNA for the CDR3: TGTGCCAGCAGTGAAGACGAAGGGGCAGGAGATACGCAGTATTTT.

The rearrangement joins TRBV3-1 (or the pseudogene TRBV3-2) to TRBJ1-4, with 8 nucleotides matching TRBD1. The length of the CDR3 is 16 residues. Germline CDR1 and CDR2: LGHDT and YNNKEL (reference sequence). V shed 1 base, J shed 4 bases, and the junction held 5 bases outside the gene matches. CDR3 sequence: CASSQGTGLNNEKLFF. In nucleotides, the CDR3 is TGTGCCAGCAGCCAAGGGACAGGGCTTAATAATGAAAAACTGTTTTTT.

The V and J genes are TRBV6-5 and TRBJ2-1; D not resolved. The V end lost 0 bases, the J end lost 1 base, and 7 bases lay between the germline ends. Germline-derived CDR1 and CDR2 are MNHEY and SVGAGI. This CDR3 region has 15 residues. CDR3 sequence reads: CASSYSGSSYNEQFF. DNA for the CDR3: TGTGCCAGCAGTTACTCCGGGTCATCCTACAATGAGCAGTTCTTC.

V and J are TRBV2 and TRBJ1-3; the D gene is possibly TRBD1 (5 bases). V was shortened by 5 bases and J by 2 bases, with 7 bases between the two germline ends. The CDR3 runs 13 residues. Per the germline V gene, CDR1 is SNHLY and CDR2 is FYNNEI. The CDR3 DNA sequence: TGTGCCAGCAGTTGGGGACCTGGAAACACCATATATTTT. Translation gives CASSWGPGNTIYF.

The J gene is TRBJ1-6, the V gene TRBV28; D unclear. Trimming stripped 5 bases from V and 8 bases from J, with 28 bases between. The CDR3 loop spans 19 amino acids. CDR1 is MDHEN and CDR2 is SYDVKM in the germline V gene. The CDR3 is CASSPREGLKGGSYSPLHF. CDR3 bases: TGTGCCAGCAGTCCGAGGGAGGGCCTAAAGGGTGGGAGTTATTCACCCCTCCACTTT.

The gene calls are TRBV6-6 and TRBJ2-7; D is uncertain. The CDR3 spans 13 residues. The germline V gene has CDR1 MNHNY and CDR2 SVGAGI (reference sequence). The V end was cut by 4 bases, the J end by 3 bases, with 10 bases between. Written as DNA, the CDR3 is TGTGCCAGCAGTTCTAGTGCCCTCTACGAGCAGTACTTC. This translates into CASSSSALYEQYF.

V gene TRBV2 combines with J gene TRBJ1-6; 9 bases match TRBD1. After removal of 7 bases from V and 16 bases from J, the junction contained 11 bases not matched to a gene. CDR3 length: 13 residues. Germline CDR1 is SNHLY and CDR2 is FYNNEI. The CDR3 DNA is TGTGCCAGCACAAGAGAACCGGGACAGGGACTCCACTTT. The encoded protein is CASTREPGQGLHF.

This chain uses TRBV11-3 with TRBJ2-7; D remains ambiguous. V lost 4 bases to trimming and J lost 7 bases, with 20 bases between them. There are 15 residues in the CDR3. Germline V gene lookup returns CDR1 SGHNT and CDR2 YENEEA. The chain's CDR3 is CASSSDQTDGWEQYF. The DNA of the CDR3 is TGTGCCAGCAGCTCGGACCAAACCGATGGCTGGGAGCAGTACTTC.

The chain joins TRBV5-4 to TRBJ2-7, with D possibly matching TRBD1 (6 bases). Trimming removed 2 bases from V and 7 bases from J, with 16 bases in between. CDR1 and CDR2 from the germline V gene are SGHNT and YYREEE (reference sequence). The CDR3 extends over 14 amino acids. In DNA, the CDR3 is TGTGCCAGCAGCTTAGGGACACCTCCTACGGAGCAGTACTTC. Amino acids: CASSLGTPPTEQYF. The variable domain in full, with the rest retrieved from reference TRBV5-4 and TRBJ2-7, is ETGVTQSPTHLIKTRGQQVTLRCSSQSGHNTVSWYQQALGQGPQFIFQYYREEENGRGNFPPRFSGLQFPNYSSELNVNALELDDSALYLCASSLGTPPTEQYFGPGTRLTVT.

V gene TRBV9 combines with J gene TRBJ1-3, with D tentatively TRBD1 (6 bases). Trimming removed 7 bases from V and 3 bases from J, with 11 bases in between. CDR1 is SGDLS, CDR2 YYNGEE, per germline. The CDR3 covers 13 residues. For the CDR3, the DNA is TGTGCCAGCCTGGGGGGCAATGGAAACACCATATATTTT. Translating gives CASLGGNGNTIYF.

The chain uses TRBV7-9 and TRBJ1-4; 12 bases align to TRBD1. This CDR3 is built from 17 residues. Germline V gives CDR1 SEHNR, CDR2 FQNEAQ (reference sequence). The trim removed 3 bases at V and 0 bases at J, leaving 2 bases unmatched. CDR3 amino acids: CASSFGTGGSTNEKLFF. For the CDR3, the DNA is TGTGCCAGCAGCTTTGGGACAGGGGGCTCAACTAATGAAAAACTGTTTTTT.

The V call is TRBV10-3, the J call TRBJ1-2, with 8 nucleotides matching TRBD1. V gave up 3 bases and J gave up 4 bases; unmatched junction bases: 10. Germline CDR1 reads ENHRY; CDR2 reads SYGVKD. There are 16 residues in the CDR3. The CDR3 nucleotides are TGTGCCATCAGTGAAAGAAGGGCAGGGGGCAGCTATGGCTACACCTTC. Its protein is CAISERRAGGSYGYTF.

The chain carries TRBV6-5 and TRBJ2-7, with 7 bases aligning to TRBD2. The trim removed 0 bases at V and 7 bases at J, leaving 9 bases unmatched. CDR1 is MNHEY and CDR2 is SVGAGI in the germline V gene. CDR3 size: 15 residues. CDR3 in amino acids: CASSYSGGVGREQYF. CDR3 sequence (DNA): TGTGCCAGCAGTTACTCGGGGGGGGTTGGTCGGGAGCAGTACTTC.